One T cell receptor (beta chain) is described in this entry. Only in-frame clones appear in the TCRdb table, and some are missing; sequencing was by immunoSEQ multiplex PCR. Counted here are 32,000 or so clones, under 85% occurring once; the ten biggest clones make up 13% to 15%. The entry originates in a study of radiotherapy plus CTLA-4 blockade in lung cancer. Study-wide background: Patients showed objective responses in 15% to 20% of cases and disease control in 25% to 40%.

With 3 bases removed from V and 3 bases from J, the gap between germline ends came to 5 bases. Germline V gene data show CDR1 as SGHVS and CDR2 as FQNEAQ. This CDR3 is 12 amino acids long. The V gene is TRBV7-8, the J gene TRBJ1-1; D call uncertain. This TCR derives from a human donor with non-small cell lung cancer that progressed on radiotherapy plus ipilimumab. Sample: peripheral blood, taken from a patient treated with radiotherapy plus ipilimumab. The CDR3 spells CASSFEDTEAFF. CDR3 nucleotides: TGTGCCAGCAGCTTTGAGGACACTGAAGCTTTCTTT.